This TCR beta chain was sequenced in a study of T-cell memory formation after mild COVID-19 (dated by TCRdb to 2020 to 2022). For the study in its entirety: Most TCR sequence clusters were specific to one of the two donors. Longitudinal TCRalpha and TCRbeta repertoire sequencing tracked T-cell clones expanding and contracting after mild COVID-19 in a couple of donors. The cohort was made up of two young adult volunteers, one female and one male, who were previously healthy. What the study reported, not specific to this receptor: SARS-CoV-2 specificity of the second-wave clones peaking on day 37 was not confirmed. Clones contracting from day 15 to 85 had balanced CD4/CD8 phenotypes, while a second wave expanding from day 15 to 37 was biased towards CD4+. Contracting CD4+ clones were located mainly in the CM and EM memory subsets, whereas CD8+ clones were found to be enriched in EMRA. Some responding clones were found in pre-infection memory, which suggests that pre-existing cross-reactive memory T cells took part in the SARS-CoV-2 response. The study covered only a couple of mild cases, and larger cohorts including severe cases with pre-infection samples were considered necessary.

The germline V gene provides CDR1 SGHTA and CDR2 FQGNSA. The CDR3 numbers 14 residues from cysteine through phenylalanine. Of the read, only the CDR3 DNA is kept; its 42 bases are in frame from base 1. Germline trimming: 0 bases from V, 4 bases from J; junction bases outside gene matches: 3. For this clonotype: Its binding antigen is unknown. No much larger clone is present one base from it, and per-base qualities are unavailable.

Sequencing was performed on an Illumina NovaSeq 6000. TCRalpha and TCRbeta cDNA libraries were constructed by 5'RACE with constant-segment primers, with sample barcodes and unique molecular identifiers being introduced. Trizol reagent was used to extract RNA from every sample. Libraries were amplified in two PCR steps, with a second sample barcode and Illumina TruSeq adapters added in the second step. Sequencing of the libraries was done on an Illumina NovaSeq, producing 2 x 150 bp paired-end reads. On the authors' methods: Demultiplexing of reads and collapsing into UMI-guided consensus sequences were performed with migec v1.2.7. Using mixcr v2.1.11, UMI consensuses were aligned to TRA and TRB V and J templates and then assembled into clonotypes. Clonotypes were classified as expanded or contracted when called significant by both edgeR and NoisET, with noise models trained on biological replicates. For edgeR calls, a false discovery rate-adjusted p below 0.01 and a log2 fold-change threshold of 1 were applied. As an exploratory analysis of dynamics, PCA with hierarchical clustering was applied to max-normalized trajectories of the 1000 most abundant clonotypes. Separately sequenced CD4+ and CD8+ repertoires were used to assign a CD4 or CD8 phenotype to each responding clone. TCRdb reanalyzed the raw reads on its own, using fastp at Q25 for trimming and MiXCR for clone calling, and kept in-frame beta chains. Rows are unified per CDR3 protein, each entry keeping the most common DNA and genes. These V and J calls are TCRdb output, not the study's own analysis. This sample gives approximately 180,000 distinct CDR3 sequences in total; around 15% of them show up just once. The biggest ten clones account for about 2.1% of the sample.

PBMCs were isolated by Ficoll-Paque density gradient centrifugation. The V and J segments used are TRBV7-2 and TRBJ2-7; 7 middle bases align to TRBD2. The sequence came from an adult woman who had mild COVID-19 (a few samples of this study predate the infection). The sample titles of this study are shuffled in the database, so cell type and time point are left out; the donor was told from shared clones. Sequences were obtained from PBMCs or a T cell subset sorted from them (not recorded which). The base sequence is TGTGCCAGCAGCTTAGCGGGAGGGCGTTACGAGCAGTACTTC. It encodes CASSLAGGRYEQYF.